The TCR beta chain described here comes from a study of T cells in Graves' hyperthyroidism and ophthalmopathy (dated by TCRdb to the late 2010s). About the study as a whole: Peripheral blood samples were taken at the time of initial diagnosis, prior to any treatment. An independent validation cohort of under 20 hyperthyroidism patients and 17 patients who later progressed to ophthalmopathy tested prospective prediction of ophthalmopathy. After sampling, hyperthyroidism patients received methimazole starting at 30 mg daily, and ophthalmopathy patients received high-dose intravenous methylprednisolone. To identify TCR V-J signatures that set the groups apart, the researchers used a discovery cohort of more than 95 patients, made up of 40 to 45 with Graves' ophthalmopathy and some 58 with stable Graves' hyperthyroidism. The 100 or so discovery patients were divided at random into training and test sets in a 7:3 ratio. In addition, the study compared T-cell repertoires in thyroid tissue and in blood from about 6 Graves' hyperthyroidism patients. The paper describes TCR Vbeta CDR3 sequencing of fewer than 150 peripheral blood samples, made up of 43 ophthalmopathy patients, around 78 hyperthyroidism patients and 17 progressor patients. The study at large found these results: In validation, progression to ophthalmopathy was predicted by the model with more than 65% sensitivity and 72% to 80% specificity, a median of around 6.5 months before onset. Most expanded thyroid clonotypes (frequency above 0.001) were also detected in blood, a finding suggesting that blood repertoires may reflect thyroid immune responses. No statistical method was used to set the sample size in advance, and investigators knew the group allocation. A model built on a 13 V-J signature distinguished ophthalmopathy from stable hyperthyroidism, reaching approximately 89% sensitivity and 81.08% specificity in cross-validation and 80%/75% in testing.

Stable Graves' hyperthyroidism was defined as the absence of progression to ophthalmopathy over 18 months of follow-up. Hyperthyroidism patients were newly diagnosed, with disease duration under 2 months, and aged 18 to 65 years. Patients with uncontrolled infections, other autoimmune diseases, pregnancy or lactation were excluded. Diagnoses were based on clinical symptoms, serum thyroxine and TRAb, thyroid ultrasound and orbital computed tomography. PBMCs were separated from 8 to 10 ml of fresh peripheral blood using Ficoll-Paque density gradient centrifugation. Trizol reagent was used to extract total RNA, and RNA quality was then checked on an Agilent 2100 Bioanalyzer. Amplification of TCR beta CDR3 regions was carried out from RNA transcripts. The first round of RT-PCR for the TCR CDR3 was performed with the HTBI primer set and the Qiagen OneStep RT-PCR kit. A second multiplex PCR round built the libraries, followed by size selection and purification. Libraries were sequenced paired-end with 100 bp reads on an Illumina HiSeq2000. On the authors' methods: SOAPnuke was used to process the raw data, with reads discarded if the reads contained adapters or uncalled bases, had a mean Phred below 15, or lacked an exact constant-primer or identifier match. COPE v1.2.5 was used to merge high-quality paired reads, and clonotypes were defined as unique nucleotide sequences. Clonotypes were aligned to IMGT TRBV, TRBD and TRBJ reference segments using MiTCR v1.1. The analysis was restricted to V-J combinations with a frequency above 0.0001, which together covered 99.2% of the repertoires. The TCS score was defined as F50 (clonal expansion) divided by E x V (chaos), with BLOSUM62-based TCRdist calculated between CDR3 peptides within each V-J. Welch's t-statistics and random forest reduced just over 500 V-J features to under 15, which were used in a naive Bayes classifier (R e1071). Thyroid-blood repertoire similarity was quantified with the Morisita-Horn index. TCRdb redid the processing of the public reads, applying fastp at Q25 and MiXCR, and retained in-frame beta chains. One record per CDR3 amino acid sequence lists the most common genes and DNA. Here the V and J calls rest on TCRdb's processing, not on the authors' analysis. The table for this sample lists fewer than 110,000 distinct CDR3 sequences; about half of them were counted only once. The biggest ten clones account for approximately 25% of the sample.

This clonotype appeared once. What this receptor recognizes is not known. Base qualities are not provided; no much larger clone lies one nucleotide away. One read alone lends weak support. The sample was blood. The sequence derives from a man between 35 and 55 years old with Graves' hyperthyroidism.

The CDR3 corresponds to CASSVSWGRQPQHF. In nucleotide form, the sequence is TGTGCCAGCAGCGTATCGTGGGGGCGTCAGCCCCAGCATTTT. The chain was built from TRBV9 and TRBJ1-5; a tentative D call is TRBD1 (6 bases match). Trimming costs V 1 base and J 6 bases, and their ends lie 11 bases apart. For CDR1 and CDR2, the germline V gene lists SGDLS and YYNGEE. Reading from cysteine to phenylalanine, the CDR3 counts 14 amino acids. The only DNA kept is the CDR3, 42 bases in frame from the first base.